What follows are 14 T cell receptor beta chains derived from one specimen sequenced in a study of blood T cell repertoires in COVID-19. Clones were sequenced by immunoSEQ multiplex PCR, and TCRdb holds only the in-frame ones, with some missing. The sample contains some 310,000 clones, roughly 84% of which appear only once. Source material: peripheral blood. Receptors originate from a man aged 45-65 years with active or convalescent COVID-19.

CDR3 in amino acids: CSVGGRPYGYTF. In DNA form, the CDR3 reads TGCAGCGTTGGGGGGCGCCCCTATGGCTACACCTTC. The chain joins TRBV29-1 to TRBJ1-2, with D perhaps TRBD1 (6 bases). Germline V gene sequence: CDR1 SQVTM, CDR2 ANQGSEA. The CDR3 is 12 amino acids. V lost 4 bases and J 4 bases, leaving 10 bases between the germline ends.

This chain links TRBV7-2 with TRBJ1-5, with 9 bases aligning to TRBD1. V gave up 3 bases and J gave up 12 bases; unmatched junction bases: 3. CDR1 SGHTA and CDR2 FQGNSA come from the germline V gene. The CDR3 has 12 amino acids. The CDR3 loop is CASSFLGQGQHF. The CDR3 nucleotides read TGTGCCAGCAGCTTCCTGGGACAGGGCCAGCATTTT.

This chain uses TRBV7-6 with TRBJ2-2, with TRBD1 matching over 9 bases. Trimming took 3 bases from V and 4 from J; bases not matched to a gene: 6. The CDR3 is made up of 16 amino acids. Germline V gives CDR1 SGHVS, CDR2 FNYEAQ. The CDR3 DNA sequence: TGTGCCAGCAGCTTCTCCGGGACAGGGTCCACCGGGGAGCTGTTTTTT. This codes for CASSFSGTGSTGELFF.

The chain links TRBV7-2 to TRBJ2-7, with TRBD2 matching 9 bases. This CDR3 spans 15 amino acids. The V gene's germline CDR1 is SGHTA and CDR2 FQGNSA. Germline trimming cut 3 bases from V and 3 bases from J; bases unmatched to any gene: 6. CDR3 DNA sequence: TGTGCCAGCAGCTTTCAGGCGGGGGGGGTCTACGAGCAGTACTTC. Residues: CASSFQAGGVYEQYF. Using reference TRBV7-2 and TRBJ2-7 for the parts outside the CDR3, the full variable domain is GAGVSQSPSNKVTEKGKDVELRCDPISGHTALYWYRQSLGQGLEFLIYFQGNSAPDKSGLPSDRFSAERTGGSVSTLTIQRTQQEDSAVYLCASSFQAGGVYEQYFGPGTRLTVT.

The V and J genes are TRBV5-6 and TRBJ2-4; the match to TRBD1 covers 9 bases. CDR1 and CDR2 from the germline V gene are SGHDT and YYEEEE. V lost 0 bases and J lost 5; bases outside the gene matches: 9. The CDR3 sequence is 17 residues long. In DNA form, the CDR3 reads TGTGCCAGCAGCTTGGGTACAGGGGGCGCGGGTCAAAACATTCAGTACTTC. Translating gives CASSLGTGGAGQNIQYF.

The genes are TRBV3-1 (or the pseudogene TRBV3-2) and TRBJ2-1, with TRBD2 matching over 8 bases. Germline CDR1 reads LGHDT; CDR2 reads YNNKEL (reference sequence). J lost 7 bases, V lost 5 bases, and 10 bases had no gene match. The CDR3 is 15 amino acids. The CDR3 region is CASSATGTSLNEQFF. Written as DNA, the CDR3 is TGTGCCAGCAGCGCAACAGGGACTAGTCTTAATGAGCAGTTCTTC.

This clone appeared a single time. The rearrangement links TRBV28 to TRBJ1-1; the D gene is possibly TRBD1 (5 bases). Deletions cut 4 bases from V and 7 bases from J, with 25 bases between. Per germline, CDR1 MDHEN and CDR2 SYDVKM. The CDR3 is made up of 17 amino acids. CDR3 protein: CASSSLREEGRRFEAFF. For the CDR3, the DNA is TGTGCCAGCAGTTCCTTAAGGGAGGAGGGGCGACGATTTGAAGCTTTCTTT. Together with reference TRBV28 and TRBJ1-1, the CDR3 gives the full variable domain: DVKVTQSSRYLVKRTGEKVFLECVQDMDHENMFWYRQDPGLGLRLIYFSYDVKMKEKGDIPEGYSVSREKKERFSLILESASTNQTSMYLCASSSLREEGRRFEAFFGQGTRLTVV.

The chain couples TRBV9 to TRBJ2-5, with TRBD1 identical over 7 bases. Trimming at V came to 4 bases and at J to 5 bases, leaving 8 bases not matched to a gene. CDR3 size: 14 residues. Germline CDR1 reads SGDLS; CDR2 reads YYNGEE. The CDR3, as DNA: TGTGCCAGCAGCCGACAGGGAAATGTGGAGACCCAGTACTTC. This sequence encodes CASSRQGNVETQYF.

The J gene is TRBJ2-1, the V gene TRBV19; 9 nucleotides agree with TRBD1. The CDR3 sequence is 13 residues long. Unmatched junction bases numbered 3, after V lost 6 bases and J lost 6 bases. Germline CDR1 and CDR2: LNHDA and SQIVND (reference sequence). The CDR3 is CASRQGAGNEQFF. DNA of the CDR3: TGTGCCAGTAGACAGGGGGCAGGCAATGAGCAGTTCTTC.

The chain joins TRBV28 to TRBJ2-1, with 10 nucleotides matching TRBD2. V dropped 3 bases and J dropped 4; count of bases not matched to a gene: 3. Germline V lookup: CDR1 MDHEN, CDR2 SYDVKM. The CDR3 covers 15 residues. CDR3 nucleotide sequence: TGTGCCAGCAGTTTGGAGACTAGCGGGTACAATGAGCAGTTCTTC. This gives the protein CASSLETSGYNEQFF.

The chain is built from TRBV7-8 and TRBJ2-7, with D maybe TRBD2 (5 bases). Germline loops: CDR1 SGHVS, CDR2 FQNEAQ. The CDR3 has 12 amino acids. Trimming removed 1 base from V and 6 bases from J, with 7 bases in between. CDR3 bases: TGTGCCAGCAGCTTAGGGAGGTTCGAGCAGTACTTC. Residues: CASSLGRFEQYF. The full variable domain, its missing parts supplied by reference TRBV7-8 and TRBJ2-7, is GAGVSQSPRYKVAKRGQDVALRCDPISGHVSLFWYQQALGQGPEFLTYFQNEAQLDKSGLPSDRFFAERPEGSVSTLKIQRTQQEDSAVYLCASSLGRFEQYFGPGTRLTVT.

The chain joins TRBV28 to TRBJ2-3, with D uncertain. Germline loops: CDR1 MDHEN, CDR2 SYDVKM. This CDR3 is built from 18 residues. V was cut by 6 bases and J by 2 bases, with 24 bases left in between. In nucleotides, the CDR3 is TGTGCCAGCAGACTAAACCCCAGTCGATCAACCTTCACAGATACGCAGTATTTT. Translation: CASRLNPSRSTFTDTQYF.

The genes are TRBV5-4 and TRBJ1-2; no clear D. CDR3 length equals 14 residues. Per germline, CDR1 SGHNT and CDR2 YYREEE (reference sequence). Trimming took off 0 bases at V and 5 bases at J, with 11 bases between the two ends. In DNA form, the CDR3 reads TGTGCCAGCAGCTTGGACAGCTCAATTTATGGCTACACCTTC. Encoded protein: CASSLDSSIYGYTF.

V and J are TRBV19 and TRBJ2-3, with TRBD2 matching over 8 bases. CDR1 LNHDA and CDR2 SQIVND come from the germline V gene (reference sequence). The CDR3 length is 17 residues. J gave up 0 bases and V 2 bases, and 7 bases lay outside the gene matches. The CDR3 sequence: CASSIKAGGFSTDTQYF. The CDR3 coding sequence is TGTGCCAGTAGTATAAAGGCGGGAGGTTTTAGCACAGATACGCAGTATTTT.